This passage covers 26 T cell receptor beta chains from one sample sequenced in a study of identical twins. TCRdb used MiXCR to reprocess the 5' RACE reads, holding one entry per CDR3 protein. The sample has hundreds of thousands of distinct CDR3 sequences, approximately 20% seen once. The sample also formed part of further work on yellow fever vaccine responses in identical twins.

Sequenced: CD4+ T cells sorted from blood. These receptors came from a woman in her late teens or twenties in good health.

V and J are TRBV12-3 or TRBV12-4 and TRBJ1-2; 9 nucleotides agree with TRBD1. The trim removed 5 bases at V and 7 bases at J, leaving 5 bases unmatched. The CDR3 covers 13 residues. CDR3 amino acids: CASSGQGPSGYTF. The CDR3 DNA is TGTGCCAGCAGTGGACAGGGGCCTTCTGGCTACACCTTC.

This chain links TRBV12-3 or TRBV12-4 with TRBJ2-7; no reliable D call. V was shortened by 6 bases and J by 1 base, with 10 bases between the two germline ends. This CDR3 contains 13 residues. CDR3 bases: TGTGCCAGCAGCAACAGAATGTCCTACGAGCAGTACTTC. Protein product: CASSNRMSYEQYF.

The chain combines TRBV27 with TRBJ2-1; 10 nucleotides line up with TRBD2. This CDR3 has 16 amino acids. After removal of 3 bases from V and 8 bases from J, the junction contained 10 bases not matched to a gene. Germline CDR1 is MNHEY and CDR2 is SMNVEV (reference sequence). The CDR3 loop is CASSLGVLAGAHEQFF. As DNA, the CDR3 is TGTGCCAGCAGTTTGGGGGTGCTAGCGGGAGCCCATGAGCAGTTCTTC.

Here the CDR3 reads CASSVGAGYQETQYF. The CDR3, as DNA: TGTGCCAGCAGCGTAGGGGCGGGGTACCAAGAGACCCAGTACTTC. The chain couples TRBV9 to TRBJ2-5, with D possibly matching TRBD2 (6 bases). Germline lookup yields CDR1 SGDLS and CDR2 YYNGEE. V shed 0 bases and J shed 0 bases, with 9 bases lying between them. The CDR3 is 15 amino acids.

V usage is TRBV6-4 and J usage is TRBJ2-1; D ambiguous. This CDR3 region has 13 residues. Germline V gene sequence: CDR1 MRHNA, CDR2 SNTAGT. Trimming cost V 7 bases and J 4 bases, with 11 bases left between them. CDR3 DNA: TGTGCCAGCAATCCCCCGACGTACAATGAGCAGTTCTTC. Amino acid sequence: CASNPPTYNEQFF.

V is TRBV28 and J is TRBJ2-1; 9 nucleotides line up with TRBD2. The CDR3 is 13 residues long. V dropped 5 bases and J dropped 8; count of bases not matched to a gene: 4. Germline CDR1 and CDR2: MDHEN and SYDVKM. In DNA form, the CDR3 reads TGTGCCAGCAGTGGGGGACTAGCCGATGAGCAGTTCTTC. Its protein product is CASSGGLADEQFF.

A single count supports this clonotype. This chain links TRBV20-1 with TRBJ2-7; 7 bases align to TRBD2. CDR1 is DFQATT and CDR2 is SNEGSKA in the germline V gene (reference sequence). This CDR3 is built from 14 residues. V was pared by 3 bases and J by 3 bases, with 8 bases of the junction left unmatched. The CDR3 sequence: CSARSASGDYEQYF. The CDR3 DNA sequence: TGCAGTGCTAGGTCGGCTAGCGGAGACTACGAGCAGTACTTC.

The chain has TRBV19 and TRBJ2-2; D perhaps matches TRBD1 (6 bases). Germline V gene sequence: CDR1 LNHDA, CDR2 SQIVND (reference sequence). The CDR3 spans 14 residues. V was pared by 6 bases and J by 6 bases, with 14 bases between. The CDR3 DNA is TGTGCCAGTAGCGCTACAGGGTCGGCCGGGGAGCTGTTTTTT. This sequence encodes CASSATGSAGELFF.

The V call is TRBV3-1, the J call TRBJ2-5; no reliable D call. There are 14 residues in the CDR3. V was shortened by 0 bases and J by 3 bases, with 8 bases between the two germline ends. Germline V gene lookup returns CDR1 LGHDT and CDR2 YNNKEL (reference sequence). Here the CDR3 DNA reads TGTGCCAGCAGCCAAGAGGACGGCAAAGAGACCCAGTACTTC. Amino acids: CASSQEDGKETQYF.

V gene TRBV7-9 combines with J gene TRBJ2-2; TRBD1 aligns across 10 bases. Trimming cost V 4 bases and J 6 bases; bases outside gene matches: 5. The CDR3 covers 15 residues. Germline V gene sequence: CDR1 SEHNR, CDR2 FQNEAQ (reference sequence). CDR3 bases: TGTGCCAGCAGCTGGACAGGGGGTTTCTCCGGGGAGCTGTTTTTT. This codes for CASSWTGGFSGELFF. Full variable domain (outside the CDR3, taken from reference TRBV7-9 and TRBJ2-2): DTGVSQNPRHKITKRGQNVTFRCDPISEHNRLYWYRQTLGQGPEFLTYFQNEAQLEKSRLLSDRFSAERPKGSFSTLEIQRTEQGDSAMYLCASSWTGGFSGELFFGEGSRLTVL.

This chain links TRBV6-1 with TRBJ2-7; no definite D call. The V gene lost 6 bases and the J gene lost 3 bases, with 21 bases spanning the gap. Germline CDR1 and CDR2: MNHNS and SASEGT. The CDR3 spans 16 residues. The CDR3, as DNA: TGTGCCAGCAGCCGACGACTGACCGGGCCTAACTACGAGCAGTACTTC. It is translated as CASSRRLTGPNYEQYF.

The J gene is TRBJ2-5, the V gene TRBV6-5; a possible D gene is TRBD1 (6 bases). Trimming removed 4 bases from V and 0 bases from J, with 9 bases in between. The CDR3 runs 14 residues. The V gene's germline CDR1 is MNHEY and CDR2 SVGAGI. CDR3 loop: CASSSGQNQETQYF. The CDR3 DNA sequence: TGTGCCAGCAGTTCGGGACAAAACCAAGAGACCCAGTACTTC.

The J gene is TRBJ1-1, the V gene TRBV18, with TRBD1 as a possible D gene (6 bases). Trimming left V 0 bases short and J 6 bases short, with 17 bases between. CDR3 length: 16 amino acids. Germline CDR1 is KGHSH and CDR2 is LQKENI. The CDR3 bases are TGTGCCAGCTCACCACCGAGAGTGGGGGGGCGCGCTGAAGCTTTCTTT. Encoded protein: CASSPPRVGGRAEAFF.

The V call is TRBV2, the J call TRBJ2-2, with a possible D match to TRBD2 (6 bases). This CDR3 spans 15 amino acids. Germline-derived CDR1 and CDR2 are SNHLY and FYNNEI. Trimming removed 4 bases at V and 3 bases at J, with 12 bases between. CDR3 nucleotides: TGTGCCAGCAGTGTCCAGCGGGCGGACACCGGGGAGCTGTTTTTT. Protein: CASSVQRADTGELFF.

This clonotype has more than one count but fewer than ten. The chain employs TRBV29-1 and TRBJ2-1; TRBD2 is a possible D gene (5 bases). Germline V gene lookup returns CDR1 SQVTM and CDR2 ANQGSEA. The CDR3 has 11 amino acids. Between the trimmed V and J ends, which lost 5 bases and 10 bases, there was a span of 12 bases. CDR3 protein: CSVYRLQEQFF. Here the CDR3 DNA reads TGCAGCGTTTACCGACTACAGGAGCAGTTCTTC.

J is TRBJ2-7 and V is TRBV27; possibly TRBD2 for D (6 bases). From germline, CDR1 is MNHEY and CDR2 SMNVEV (reference sequence). This CDR3 comprises 15 residues. The V end lost 2 bases, the J end lost 2 bases, and 13 bases lay between the germline ends. CDR3 in DNA: TGTGCCAGCAGTTTAAGGGGACTGGGGGCCTACGAGCAGTACTTC. It yields the protein CASSLRGLGAYEQYF.

This chain uses TRBV29-1 with TRBJ2-5; 9 nucleotides align to TRBD1. The junction had 7 bases not matched to a gene; V was cut back by 6 bases and J by 5 bases. Germline CDR1 is SQVTM and CDR2 is ANQGSEA. The length of the CDR3 is 13 residues. This chain's CDR3 is CSVNRGPGETQYF. DNA of the CDR3: TGCAGCGTAAACAGGGGGCCGGGGGAGACCCAGTACTTC.

The J gene is TRBJ2-7, the V gene TRBV7-3; 10 bases fit TRBD2. This CDR3 spans 16 amino acids. CDR1 and CDR2 from the germline V gene are SGHTA and FQGTGA. V was pared by 1 base and J by 0 bases, with 3 bases of the junction left unmatched. CDR3 region: CASSLMASGSSYEQYF. As DNA, the CDR3 is TGTGCCAGCAGCTTAATGGCTAGCGGGAGCTCCTACGAGCAGTACTTC.

This clonotype was recorded a few times. V is TRBV27 and J is TRBJ2-3; a possible D gene is TRBD2 (5 bases). Between the trimmed V and J ends, which lost 6 bases and 3 bases, there was a span of 16 bases. In germline, CDR1 is MNHEY, CDR2 SMNVEV (reference sequence). CDR3 length: 15 residues. CDR3 in amino acids: CASRTAGERTDTQYF. The CDR3 DNA reads TGTGCCAGCAGAACCGCCGGGGAGAGGACAGATACGCAGTATTTT.

The chain links TRBV19 to TRBJ2-7, with TRBD1 matching over 8 bases. The V segment lost 4 bases and the J segment 2 bases; nucleotides outside the gene matches: 7. CDR1 and CDR2 (germline): LNHDA, SQIVND (reference sequence). This CDR3 contains 15 residues. The CDR3 loop is CASSTDRGRPYEQYF. The CDR3 DNA reads as TGTGCCAGTAGTACCGACAGGGGACGGCCCTACGAGCAGTACTTC.

This clonotype has a handful of counts. The chain joins TRBV5-1 to TRBJ2-1; D is perhaps TRBD2 (6 bases). Looked up from germline, CDR1 is SGHRS and CDR2 is YFSETQ. The CDR3 is 14 residues long. Trimming pared 0 bases from V and 8 bases from J, leaving 12 bases between. CDR3 bases: TGCGCCAGCAGCTTGGGGGACTCCCTACATGAGCAGTTCTTC. It translates to CASSLGDSLHEQFF.

In its sample, this clonotype was seen many times. V and J are TRBV12-3 or TRBV12-4 and TRBJ2-5; TRBD1 agrees at 9 bases. With V trimmed by 7 bases and J by 5 bases, 5 bases remained unmatched. The CDR3 consists of 13 residues. The CDR3 nucleotides are TGTGCCAGCACCAAGGACAGGGGCGAGACCCAGTACTTC. It codes for CASTKDRGETQYF.

The V gene is TRBV12-3 or TRBV12-4, the J gene TRBJ2-2; 8 bases line up with TRBD1. Trimming cost V 6 bases and J 5 bases; bases outside gene matches: 14. CDR3 length: 17 residues. This CDR3 reads CASSKLQGVRWTGELFF. In nucleotides, the CDR3 is TGTGCCAGCAGCAAACTACAGGGGGTGAGGTGGACCGGGGAGCTGTTTTTT.

The rearrangement links TRBV5-1 to TRBJ2-1; 7 nucleotides agree with TRBD1. Germline V lookup: CDR1 SGHRS, CDR2 YFSETQ. Trimming cost V 7 bases and J 0 bases; bases outside gene matches: 4. The CDR3 runs 14 residues. CDR3 DNA: TGCGCCAGCGGACGGGACAGCTCCTACAATGAGCAGTTCTTC. It translates to CASGRDSSYNEQFF. The whole variable domain, filled in from reference TRBV5-1 and TRBJ2-1, reads KAGVTQTPRYLIKTRGQQVTLSCSPISGHRSVSWYQQTPGQGLQFLFEYFSETQRNKGNFPGRFSGRQFSNSRSEMNVSTLELGDSALYLCASGRDSSYNEQFFGPGTRLTVL.

This clonotype showed up just a few times. As DNA, the CDR3 is TGTGCCAGCACCCTACGGGGTCTGATGGGTGGCAATCAGCCCCAGCATTTT. Encoded protein: CASTLRGLMGGNQPQHF. V and J are TRBV28 and TRBJ1-5; D is unclear. Trimming took 7 bases from V and 2 from J, leaving 21 bases between them. Germline V gene sequence: CDR1 MDHEN, CDR2 SYDVKM. CDR3 length equals 17 residues.

This clonotype was counted between two and nine times. The gene calls are TRBV28 and TRBJ2-2; D unresolved. This CDR3 contains 12 residues. Germline CDR1 reads MDHEN; CDR2 reads SYDVKM. The ends were cut back, 5 bases at V and 6 bases at J, with 7 bases in the middle. The CDR3 region is CASSGPAGELFF. In nucleotides, the CDR3 is TGTGCCAGCAGTGGCCCGGCCGGGGAGCTGTTTTTT.